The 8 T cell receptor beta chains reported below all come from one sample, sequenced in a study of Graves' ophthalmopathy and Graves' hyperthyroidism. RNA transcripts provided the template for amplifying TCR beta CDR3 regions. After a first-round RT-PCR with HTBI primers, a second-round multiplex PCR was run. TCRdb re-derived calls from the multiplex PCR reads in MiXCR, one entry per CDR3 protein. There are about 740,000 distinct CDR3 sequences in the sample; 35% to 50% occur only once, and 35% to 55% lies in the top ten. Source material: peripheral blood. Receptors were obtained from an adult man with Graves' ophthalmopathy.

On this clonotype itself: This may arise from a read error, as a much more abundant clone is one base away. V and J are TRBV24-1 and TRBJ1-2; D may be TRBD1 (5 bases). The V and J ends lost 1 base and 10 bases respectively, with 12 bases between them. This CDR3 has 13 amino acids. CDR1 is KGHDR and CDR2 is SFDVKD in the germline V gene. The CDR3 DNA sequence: TGTGCCACCAGTGATTTCAAGGGGTTGGACTACACCTTC. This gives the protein CATSDFKGLDYTF.

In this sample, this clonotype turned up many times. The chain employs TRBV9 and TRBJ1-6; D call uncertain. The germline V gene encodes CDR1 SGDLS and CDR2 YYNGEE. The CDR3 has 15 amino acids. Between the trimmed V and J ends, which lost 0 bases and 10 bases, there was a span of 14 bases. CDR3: CASSVAIGLGSPLHF. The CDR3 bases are TGTGCCAGCAGCGTAGCTATCGGTCTAGGATCACCCCTCCACTTT.

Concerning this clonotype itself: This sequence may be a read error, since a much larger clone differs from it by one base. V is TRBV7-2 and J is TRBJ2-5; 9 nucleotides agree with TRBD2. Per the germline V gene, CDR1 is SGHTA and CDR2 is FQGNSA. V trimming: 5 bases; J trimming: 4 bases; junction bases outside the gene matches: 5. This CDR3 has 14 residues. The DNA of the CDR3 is TGTGCCAGCAGCCTTAGCGGGAGTGGAGAGACCCAGTACTTC. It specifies CASSLSGSGETQYF.

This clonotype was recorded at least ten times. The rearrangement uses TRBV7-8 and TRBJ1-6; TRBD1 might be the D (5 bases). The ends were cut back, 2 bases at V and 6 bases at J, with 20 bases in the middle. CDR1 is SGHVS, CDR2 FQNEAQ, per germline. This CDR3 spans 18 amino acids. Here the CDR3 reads CASSLKVRDANLNSPLHF. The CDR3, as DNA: TGTGCCAGCAGCTTAAAAGTAAGGGACGCGAACCTTAATTCACCCCTCCACTTT.

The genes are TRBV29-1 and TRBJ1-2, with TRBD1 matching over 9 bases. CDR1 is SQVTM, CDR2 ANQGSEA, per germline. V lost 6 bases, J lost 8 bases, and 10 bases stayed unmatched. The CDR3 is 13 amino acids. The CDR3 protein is CSVLPGTGIGYTF. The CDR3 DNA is TGCAGCGTGTTACCCGGGACAGGGATCGGCTACACCTTC. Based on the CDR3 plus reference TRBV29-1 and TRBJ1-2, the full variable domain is SAVISQKPSRDICQRGTSLTIQCQVDSQVTMMFWYRQQPGQSLTLIATANQGSEATYESGFVIDKFPISRPNLTFSTLTVSNMSPEDSSIYLCSVLPGTGIGYTFGSGTRLTVV.

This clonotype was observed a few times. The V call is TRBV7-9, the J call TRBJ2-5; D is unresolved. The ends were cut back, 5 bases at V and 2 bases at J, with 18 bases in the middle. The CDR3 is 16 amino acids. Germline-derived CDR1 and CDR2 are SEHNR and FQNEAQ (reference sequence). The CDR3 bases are TGTGCCAGCAGCCGCCCCGGCCTACATCGTCAAGAGACCCAGTACTTC. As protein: CASSRPGLHRQETQYF. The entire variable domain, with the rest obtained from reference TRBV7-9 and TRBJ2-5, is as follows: DTGVSQNPRHKITKRGQNVTFRCDPISEHNRLYWYRQTLGQGPEFLTYFQNEAQLEKSRLLSDRFSAERPKGSFSTLEIQRTEQGDSAMYLCASSRPGLHRQETQYFGPGTRLLVL.

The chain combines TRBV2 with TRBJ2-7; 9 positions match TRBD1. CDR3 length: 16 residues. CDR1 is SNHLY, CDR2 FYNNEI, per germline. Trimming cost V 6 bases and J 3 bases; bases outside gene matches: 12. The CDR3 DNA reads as TGTGCCAGCAGCCCTTCCGGGACAGGGTGGTACTACGAGCAGTACTTC. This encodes CASSPSGTGWYYEQYF.

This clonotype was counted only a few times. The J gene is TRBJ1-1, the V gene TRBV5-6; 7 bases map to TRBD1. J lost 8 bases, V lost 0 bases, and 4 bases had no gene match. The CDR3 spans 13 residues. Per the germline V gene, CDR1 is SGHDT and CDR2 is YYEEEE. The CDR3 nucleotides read TGTGCCAGCAGCTTGGCCCCGGACAGGGAAGCTTTCTTT. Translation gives CASSLAPDREAFF.